These 14 T cell receptor delta chains originate from one sample sequenced in a study of γδ T cells in repeated Plasmodium falciparum infection. Vgamma9/Vdelta2+ and Vdelta2-negative gammadelta T cells were flow-sorted from PBMC for bulk sequencing. TCRdb re-processed the multiplex PCR reads via CATT. The table has tens of thousands of delta-chain clones, 0.85% to 1% seen once. Input material: gamma-delta T cells from blood. Source of these receptors: a pool of human donors (malaria-infected and uninfected, not separated).

With respect to this clone: The TCRdb protein comes from a much larger clone and disagrees with this DNA's translation at residue 20, likely due to a read error; the protein given here is derived from the DNA. The chain employs TRDV1 and TRDJ1, with 7 bases lining up with TRDD2. CDR1 is TSWWSYY, CDR2 QGS, per germline. There are 23 residues in the CDR3. For the CDR3, the DNA is TGTGCTCTTGGGGAACTTACTCTTCCTAAGGGGTCCAAGGTTATCGGGGGCACCGATAGACTCATCTTT. This codes for CALGELTLPKGSKVIGGTDRLIF.

This clone was counted many times. Other DNA sequences of this sample code for an identical CDR3. The genes are TRDV1 and TRDJ1, with 9 bases matching TRDD3. This CDR3 region has 19 residues. Germline V CDR1 and CDR2: TSWWSYY, QGS. Germline trimming cut 3 bases from V and 10 bases from J; bases unmatched to any gene: 24. The CDR3 nucleotides are TGTGCTCTTGGGGATAGACCCCCTTACTGGGGGACCTACCACGAAGGACTCATCTTT. Translation: CALGDRPPYWGTYHEGLIF.

Concerning this clone itself: Translating this DNA gives a protein that differs at residue 9 from the TCRdb one, which belongs to a much larger clone; a read error is likely, and the protein shown is this translation. The rearrangement uses TRDV2 and TRDJ1, with TRDD3 matching over 9 bases. Here the J gene came from matching the DNA to germline, since TCRdb omits it. Looked up from germline, CDR1 is GEAIGNYY and CDR2 is EKD. There are 18 residues in the CDR3. Trimming removed 3 bases from V and 0 bases from J; junction bases left unmatched: 13. CDR3 protein: CACDPLGDIAQDTDKLIF. CDR3 DNA sequence: TGTGCCTGTGACCCCTTGGGGGATATAGCTCAGGACACCGATAAACTCATCTTT.

This clone was recorded at least ten times. TCRdb's protein, taken from a much larger clone, differs from this DNA's translation at residue 7, likely owing to a read error; the protein displayed comes from the DNA. The gene calls are TRDV1 and TRDJ1; TRDD3 aligns across 8 bases. The J gene comes from matching the DNA to germline here; TCRdb lacks it. V lost 3 bases, J lost 0 bases, and 9 bases stayed unmatched. The germline V gene has CDR1 TSWWSYY and CDR2 QGS. The CDR3 runs 17 residues. CDR3 sequence reads: CALGEPAVGDDTDKLIF. The CDR3 coding sequence is TGTGCTCTTGGGGAGCCTGCGGTGGGGGATGACACCGATAAACTCATCTTT.

This clone turned up a few times. The translation of this DNA and the TCRdb protein of a much larger clone differ at residue 6, probably owing to a read error; the protein shown here is translated from the DNA. The genes are TRDV1 and TRDJ1; 8 bases align to TRDD3. CDR1 is TSWWSYY and CDR2 is QGS in the germline V gene. With 2 bases clipped from V and 2 bases from J, the junction kept 13 bases outside the gene matches. CDR3 size: 18 residues. CDR3: CALGECGAGILGTDKLIF. The CDR3 nucleotides read TGTGCTCTTGGGGAATGTGGAGCGGGGATACTGGGTACCGATAAACTCATCTTT.

This clone came up many times. A far more abundant clone sits one base away, making this likely a read error. The same CDR3 also results from other DNA sequences found in this sample. The V gene reported is TRDV2; the J gene is uncalled; TRDD3, as called in the table, went unchecked against the DNA. The germline V gene encodes CDR1 GEAIGNYY and CDR2 EKD. The CDR3 length is 19 residues. The CDR3 DNA sequence: TGTGCCTGTGACACCGTACTGGGGAAACACTCCTGGGACACCCGACAGATGTTCTTC. Amino acids: CACDTVLGKHSWDTRQMFF.

Only a few counts were recorded for this clone. A far larger clone differs by one base, so this is likely a read error. The same CDR3 is also encoded by other DNA sequences in this sample. V gene TRDV2 combines with J gene TRDJ1; TRDD3 matches 10 bases. The J gene is absent in TCRdb and was assigned here via DNA matching to germline. The CDR3 sequence is 21 residues long. V lost 0 bases, J lost 0 bases, and 18 bases stayed unmatched. CDR1 and CDR2 from the germline V gene are GEAIGNYY and EKD. The CDR3 spells CACDTVSPPTVLGDHTDKLIF. CDR3 DNA: TGTGCCTGTGACACCGTCTCACCTCCAACCGTACTGGGGGATCACACCGATAAACTCATCTTT.

The chain couples TRAV29/DV5 to TRDJ1, with 7 bases lining up with TRDD2. TCRdb is silent on the J gene; assignment here came from matching the DNA to germline. CDR3 length: 13 amino acids. Trimming cost V 3 bases and J 10 bases; bases outside gene matches: 12. Looked up from germline, CDR1 is NSMFDY and CDR2 is ISSIKDK. CDR3 protein: CAAKPFPTARLIF. CDR3 nucleotides: TGTGCAGCAAAGCCTTTTCCTACGGCTAGACTCATCTTT. The whole variable domain, remainder taken from reference TRAV29/DV5 and TRDJ1, is DQQVKQNSPSLSVQEGRISILNCDYTNSMFDYFLWYKKYPAEGPTFLISISSIKDKNEDGRFTVFLNKSAKHLSLHIVPSQPGDSAVYFCAAKPFPTARLIFGKGTRVTVEP.

Concerning this clone itself: A far larger clone is off by one base, so a read error is likely. At the DNA level, this CDR3 is encoded by other sequences in the same sample as well. J is TRDJ1 and V is TRDV1, with D possibly matching TRDD3 (8 bases). Trimming stripped 3 bases from V and 1 base from J, with 42 bases between. Germline values: CDR1 TSWWSYY, CDR2 QGS. The CDR3 covers 25 residues. Here the CDR3 reads CALGDSAFLRVDRTGGRTPTDKLIF. The CDR3 nucleotides read TGTGCTCTTGGGGACTCGGCCTTCCTTAGGGTGGACCGTACTGGGGGCCGCACCCCCACCGATAAACTCATCTTT.

Concerning this clone: This sequence is one base from a far larger clone and is likely a read error. The same CDR3 also results from other DNA sequences found in this sample. This chain connects TRDV2 to TRDJ1, with 10 bases identical to TRDD3. No J gene is reported in TCRdb; it was inferred here by comparing the DNA with germline. CDR1 is GEAIGNYY and CDR2 is EKD in the germline V gene. The trim removed 3 bases at V and 5 bases at J, leaving 20 bases unmatched. The CDR3 is 19 residues long. The CDR3 spells CACDSRTGGYAITGDKLIF. DNA of the CDR3: TGTGCCTGTGACTCCCGTACCGGGGGATACGCGATTACGGGTGATAAACTCATCTTT.

This clone was observed many times. The translation of this DNA and the TCRdb protein of a much larger clone differ at residue 13, probably owing to a read error; the protein shown here is translated from the DNA. The V gene is TRDV2, the J gene TRDJ2; 12 bases align to TRDD3. The CDR3 length is 16 residues. The germline gives CDR1 GEAIGNYY, CDR2 EKD. CDR3 nucleotide sequence: TGTGCCTGTGACGTACTGGGGGATACTTTGACAGCAAAACTCTTCTTT. It translates to CACDVLGDTLTAKLFF.

Note on this clone: A read error is possible here, since a much larger clone lies one base away. The V gene is TRDV2; the J gene was not called; the table assigns TRDD3, which was not confirmed against the DNA. Per the germline V gene, CDR1 is GEAIGNYY and CDR2 is EKD. The CDR3 loop spans 19 amino acids. The CDR3 loop is CACDTIPGDPHRLTAQLFF. CDR3 in DNA: TGTGCCTGTGATACAATTCCGGGGGATCCTCACCGTTTGACAGCACAACTCTTCTTC.

This clone was seen a few times. A far more abundant clone sits one base away, making this likely a read error. Other DNA sequences in this sample translate to the same CDR3. V and J are TRDV2 and TRDJ1; 8 bases are shared with TRDD3. In the absence of a J gene in TCRdb, the DNA was matched to germline to assign it here. The CDR3 length is 14 residues. Germline CDR1 and CDR2: GEAIGNYY and EKD. In DNA form, the CDR3 reads TGTGCCTGCGACACCGGCTGGGGGAGGGGTAAACTCATCTTT. Its protein product is CACDTGWGRGKLIF.

This clone has at least ten counts. A read error likely explains why the TCRdb protein, taken from a much larger clone, differs from this DNA's translation at residue 17; the protein shown is translated from the DNA. The chain recombines TRDV2 with TRDJ1; 10 bases line up with TRDD3. TCRdb leaves out the J gene; it was filled in here by matching the DNA to germline. Per germline, CDR1 GEAIGNYY and CDR2 EKD. CDR3 length equals 21 residues. The CDR3 nucleotides read TGTGCCTGTGACACCATCCTCGTCGGGGGATACGCGATGGAGTACACCGGTAAACTCATCTTT. It translates to CACDTILVGGYAMEYTGKLIF.